The entry below gives a single TCR beta chain sequence along with its context. The V end lost 3 bases, the J end lost 7 bases, and 12 bases lay between the germline ends. The germline V gene encodes CDR1 MGHDK and CDR2 SYGVNS. The CDR3 contains 13 residues. Beta-chain TCR CDR3 regions were amplified from RNA transcripts. HTBI-primed first-round RT-PCR preceded second-round multiplex PCR. One entry per CDR3 protein, called by TCRdb with MiXCR from the multiplex PCR reads. The table includes approximately 700,000 distinct CDR3 sequences, approximately 40% detected once. Diagnosis was based on clinical symptoms, serum thyroxine, TRAb, thyroid ultrasound and orbital computed tomography. The sample is drawn from a study of Graves' ophthalmopathy and Graves' hyperthyroidism.

The source of this sequence is an adult man with Graves' ophthalmopathy. The sequenced sample was peripheral blood. The rearrangement joins TRBV25-1 to TRBJ1-2; a weak D match, TRBD1 (6 bases). CDR3 amino acids: CASSDGGLTGYTF. CDR3 nucleotide sequence: TGTGCCAGCAGTGACGGGGGGCTAACTGGCTACACCTTC.